This T cell receptor (beta chain) appears in the sequencing data of a study of T cell changes during pregnancy in multiple sclerosis. Produced via immunoSEQ multiplex PCR; TCRdb's table is partial and in-frame only. The sample lists around 40,000 clones; just over 90% were seen once. The CDR3 is made up of 14 amino acids. The V end was cut by 0 bases, the J end by 7 bases, with 10 bases between. The germline CDR1 and CDR2 sequences are SGHTA and FQGNSA. The source is a female donor in good health, enrolled as a control in a pregnancy study. The genes are TRBV7-2 and TRBJ2-1, with D possibly TRBD1 on 5 matching bases. The starting material was CD4+ T cells from peripheral blood mononuclear cells, obtained in the first trimester of pregnancy. CDR3 in DNA: TGTGCCAGCAGCTTAGCCAGGGATCCGAATGAGCAGTTCTTC. Its translation: CASSLARDPNEQFF. Based on the CDR3 plus reference TRBV7-2 and TRBJ2-1, the full variable domain is GAGVSQSPSNKVTEKGKDVELRCDPISGHTALYWYRQSLGQGLEFLIYFQGNSAPDKSGLPSDRFSAERTGGSVSTLTIQRTQQEDSAVYLCASSLARDPNEQFFGPGTRLTVL.